Presented here are 2 T cell receptor beta chains from one specimen sequenced in a study of T cell responses to AZD1222 COVID-19 vaccine. TCRdb's table, derived via immunoSEQ multiplex PCR, lists solely in-frame clones and lacks some. Of roughly 100,000 clones in the sample, approximately 88% were seen once. Sequenced here: peripheral blood, sampled on day 0 of AZD1222 vaccination. All receptors derive from an adult in good health.

The chain couples TRBV3-1 (or the pseudogene TRBV3-2) to TRBJ1-1; D unresolved. Germline assignment: CDR1 LGHDT and CDR2 YNNKEL (reference sequence). V lost 4 bases and J lost 0, with 6 bases in between. The CDR3 covers 13 residues. This CDR3 is CASSPSVNTEAFF. CDR3 coding DNA: TGTGCCAGCAGCCCCTCAGTGAACACTGAAGCTTTCTTT.

The chain links TRBV7-2 to TRBJ2-5; 7 bases agree with TRBD2. CDR1 SGHTA and CDR2 FQGNSA come from the germline V gene. V dropped 2 bases and J dropped 7; count of bases not matched to a gene: 7. The CDR3 extends over 14 amino acids. The CDR3 nucleotides are TGTGCCAGCAGCTTATTTGCGGGAGTGGGGACCCAGTACTTC. It specifies CASSLFAGVGTQYF.